Below, 12 T cell receptor beta chains from the same sample are listed, as sequenced in a study of vaccination and CD4 T cells after COVID-19. No antigen is known for these receptors. Once obtained from cultured CD4+ T cells, the DNA was sequenced using the Oncomine TCR Beta short-read assay. One entry per CDR3 protein, called by TCRdb with MiXCR from the PCR reads. This sample has over 10,000 distinct CDR3 sequences, with roughly 45% found just once. Treatment specified: approximately 9-day PBMC culture with coronavirus spike peptide pools or control peptides (ViraFEST assay). The material sequenced was CD4+ T cells from blood, cultured in vitro, taken after SARS-CoV-2 vaccination. The source of these receptors is a human donor who had recovered from COVID-19.

The chain joins TRBV15 to TRBJ2-1, with TRBD2 matching 12 bases. The CDR3 is 16 residues long. V dropped 0 bases and J dropped 10; count of bases not matched to a gene: 7. The germline V gene has CDR1 LNHNV and CDR2 YYDKDF (reference sequence). CDR3 coding DNA: TGTGCCACCAGCAGAGATGGGGCTAGCGGGAGGGCCGAGCAGTTCTTC. Its translation: CATSRDGASGRAEQFF.

The chain couples TRBV4-1 to TRBJ1-1, with D possibly being TRBD1 (6 bases). The CDR3 consists of 14 residues. The V gene's germline CDR1 is MGHRA and CDR2 YSYEKL. Trimming cost V 3 bases and J 3 bases, with 11 bases left between them. This CDR3 is CASSQEDSYTEAFF. CDR3 nucleotides: TGCGCCAGCAGCCAGGAGGACAGCTACACTGAAGCTTTCTTT.

The CDR3 sequence is CASSPVSSTDTQYF. DNA for the CDR3: TGTGCCAGTAGTCCCGTCTCGAGCACAGATACGCAGTATTTT. The chain links TRBV19 to TRBJ2-3; D unclear. Germline-derived CDR1 and CDR2 are LNHDA and SQIVND (reference sequence). CDR3 length: 14 residues. Between the trimmed V and J ends, which lost 5 bases and 0 bases, there was a span of 9 bases.

In this sample, this clonotype turned up a few times. CDR3 coding DNA: TGTGCCAGCAGTTACGTAGCGGGAGGTTCCACAGATACGCAGTATTTT. Its protein product is CASSYVAGGSTDTQYF. The chain joins TRBV6-5 to TRBJ2-3; TRBD2 matches at 10 bases. Per the germline V gene, CDR1 is MNHEY and CDR2 is SVGAGI. V dropped 2 bases and J dropped 2; count of bases not matched to a gene: 4. CDR3 length: 16 residues.

This clonotype came up a few times. The rearrangement links TRBV20-1 to TRBJ2-5; D uncertain. Germline V lookup: CDR1 DFQATT, CDR2 SNEGSKA (reference sequence). The V end lost 2 bases, the J end lost 1 base, and 2 bases lay between the germline ends. The CDR3 extends over 11 amino acids. The CDR3 DNA sequence: TGCAGTGCTAGACTCCAAGAGACCCAGTACTTC. Encoded protein: CSARLQETQYF.

The chain combines TRBV2 with TRBJ1-5; no clear D gene. Trimming shortened V by 3 bases and J by 5 bases, and 8 bases separated the two germline ends. Germline CDR1 and CDR2: SNHLY and FYNNEI. The CDR3 loop spans 13 amino acids. CDR3 region: CASSDQYHQPQHF. CDR3 bases: TGTGCCAGCAGTGACCAGTACCATCAGCCCCAGCATTTT.

About this clonotype: The CDR3 end shows no conserved phenylalanine or tryptophan, and so a read error is likely. V is TRBV19 and J is TRBJ1-2; tentative D call: TRBD1 (6 bases). The CDR3 totals 10 residues. Between the trimmed V and J ends, which lost 11 bases and 8 bases, there was a span of 12 bases. The germline gives CDR1 LNHDA, CDR2 SQIVND (reference sequence). The CDR3 spells CASQGWGYTL. The CDR3 region has the DNA TGTGCCTCGCAGGGGTGGGGCTACACCCTC.

This clonotype was picked up a small number of times. The rearrangement joins TRBV7-2 to TRBJ1-2, with D uncertain. Germline V gives CDR1 SGHTA, CDR2 FQGNSA. Trimming shortened V by 2 bases and J by 7 bases, and 14 bases separated the two germline ends. CDR3 length: 14 residues. In nucleotides, the CDR3 is TGTGCCAGCAGCTTAAACCCAAGATCGGGTGGCTACACCTTC. The encoded protein is CASSLNPRSGGYTF. The full variable domain, completed using reference TRBV7-2 and TRBJ1-2, is GAGVSQSPSNKVTEKGKDVELRCDPISGHTALYWYRQSLGQGLEFLIYFQGNSAPDKSGLPSDRFSAERTGGSVSTLTIQRTQQEDSAVYLCASSLNPRSGGYTFGSGTRLTVV.

This sequence joins TRBV7-2 and TRBJ2-1; D tentatively reads TRBD1 or TRBD2 (5 bases each). The germline CDR1 and CDR2 sequences are SGHTA and FQGNSA. The V and J ends lost 0 bases and 5 bases respectively, with 17 bases between them. The CDR3 consists of 17 residues. Written as DNA, the CDR3 is TGTGCCAGCAGCTTAGCAATTTCTCGGGGCACCCACAATGAGCAGTTCTTC. Its translation is CASSLAISRGTHNEQFF.

This sequence joins TRBV20-1 and TRBJ2-1; 7 bases map to TRBD2. The CDR3 runs 15 residues. CDR1 DFQATT and CDR2 SNEGSKA come from the germline V gene (reference sequence). V lost 4 bases and J lost 0; bases outside the gene matches: 6. CDR3 sequence (DNA): TGCAGTGCTACGAGCGGGATGGTCTCCTACAATGAGCAGTTCTTC. Its protein product is CSATSGMVSYNEQFF.

This clonotype appeared a few times. The chain combines TRBV16 with TRBJ2-5; the match to TRBD1 covers 11 bases. CDR1 is KGHSY, CDR2 FQNENV, per germline. After removal of 2 bases from V and 3 bases from J, the junction contained 2 bases not matched to a gene. The CDR3 sequence is 15 residues long. Here the CDR3 reads CASSQTGQGEETQYF. DNA of the CDR3: TGTGCCAGCAGCCAAACGGGACAGGGGGAAGAGACCCAGTACTTC.

This chain links TRBV7-8 with TRBJ1-2; D is ambiguous. The CDR3 consists of 17 residues. V was cut by 8 bases and J by 5 bases, with 27 bases left in between. The germline V gene encodes CDR1 SGHVS and CDR2 FQNEAQ. CDR3 sequence: CASGLIPRSPRDYGYTF. DNA for the CDR3: TGTGCCAGCGGACTAATTCCGAGATCCCCTCGGGATTATGGCTACACCTTC.